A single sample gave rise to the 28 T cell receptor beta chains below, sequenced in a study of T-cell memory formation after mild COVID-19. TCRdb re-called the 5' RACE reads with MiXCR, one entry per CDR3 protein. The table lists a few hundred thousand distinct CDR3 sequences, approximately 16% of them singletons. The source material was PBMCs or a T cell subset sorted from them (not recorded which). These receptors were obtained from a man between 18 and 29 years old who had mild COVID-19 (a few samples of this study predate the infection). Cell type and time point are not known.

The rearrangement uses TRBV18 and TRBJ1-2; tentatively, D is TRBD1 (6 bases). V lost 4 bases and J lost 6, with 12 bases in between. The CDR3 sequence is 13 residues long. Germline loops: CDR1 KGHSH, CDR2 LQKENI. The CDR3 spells CASSLGQLDGYTF. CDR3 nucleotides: TGTGCCAGCTCACTAGGACAGTTAGATGGCTACACCTTC.

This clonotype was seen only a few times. CDR3 region: CASSPTGTRGTQYF. The CDR3 DNA is TGCGCCAGCAGCCCGACCGGGACCCGAGGGACCCAGTACTTC. This chain joins TRBV5-1 and TRBJ2-5; the D gene could be TRBD1 or TRBD2 (5 bases each). The CDR3 totals 14 residues. CDR1 and CDR2 from the germline V gene are SGHRS and YFSETQ. Trimming cost V 4 bases and J 7 bases, with 17 bases left between them.

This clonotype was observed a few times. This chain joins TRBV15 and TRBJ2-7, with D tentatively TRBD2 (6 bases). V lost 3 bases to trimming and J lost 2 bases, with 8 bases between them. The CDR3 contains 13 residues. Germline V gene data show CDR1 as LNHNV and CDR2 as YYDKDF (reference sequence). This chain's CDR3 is CATSRASAYEQYF. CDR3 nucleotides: TGTGCCACCAGCAGGGCTAGCGCCTACGAGCAGTACTTC.

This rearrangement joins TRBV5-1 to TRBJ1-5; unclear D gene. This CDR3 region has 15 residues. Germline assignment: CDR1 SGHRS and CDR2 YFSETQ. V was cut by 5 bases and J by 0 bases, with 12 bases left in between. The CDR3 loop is CASSYSPNSNQPQHF. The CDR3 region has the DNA TGCGCCAGCAGTTATTCTCCGAATAGCAATCAGCCCCAGCATTTT.

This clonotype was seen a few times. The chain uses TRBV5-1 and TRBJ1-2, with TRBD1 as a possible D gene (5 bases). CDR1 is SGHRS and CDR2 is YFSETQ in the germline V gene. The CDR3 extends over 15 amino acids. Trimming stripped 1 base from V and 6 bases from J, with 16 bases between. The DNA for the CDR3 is TGCGCCAGCAGCTTGAACATCAGGGCCGGGGATGGCTACACCTTC. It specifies CASSLNIRAGDGYTF.

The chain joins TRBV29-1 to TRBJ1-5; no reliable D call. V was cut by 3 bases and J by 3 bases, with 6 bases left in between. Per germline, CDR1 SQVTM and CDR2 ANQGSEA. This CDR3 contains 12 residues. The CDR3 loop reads CSVELPNQPQHF. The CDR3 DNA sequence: TGCAGCGTTGAGCTTCCCAATCAGCCCCAGCATTTT.

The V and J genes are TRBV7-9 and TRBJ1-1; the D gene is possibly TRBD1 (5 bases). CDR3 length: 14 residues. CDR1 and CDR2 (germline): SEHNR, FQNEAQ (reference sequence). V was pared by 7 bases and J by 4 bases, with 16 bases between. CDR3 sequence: CASTALGRGTEAFF. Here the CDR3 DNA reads TGTGCCAGCACCGCCTTGGGACGGGGCACTGAAGCTTTCTTT.

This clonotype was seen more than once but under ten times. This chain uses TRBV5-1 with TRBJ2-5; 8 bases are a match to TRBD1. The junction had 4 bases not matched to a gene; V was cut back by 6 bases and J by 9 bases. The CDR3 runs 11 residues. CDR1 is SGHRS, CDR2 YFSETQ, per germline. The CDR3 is CASNRGEAQYF. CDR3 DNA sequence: TGCGCCAGCAACAGGGGGGAGGCCCAGTACTTC.

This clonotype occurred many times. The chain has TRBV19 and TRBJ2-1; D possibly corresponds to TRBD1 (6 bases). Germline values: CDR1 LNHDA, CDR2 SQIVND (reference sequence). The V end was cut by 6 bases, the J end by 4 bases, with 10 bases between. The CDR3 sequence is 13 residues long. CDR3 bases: TGTGCCAGTAGCCCAGGACAGTACAATGAGCAGTTCTTC. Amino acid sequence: CASSPGQYNEQFF.

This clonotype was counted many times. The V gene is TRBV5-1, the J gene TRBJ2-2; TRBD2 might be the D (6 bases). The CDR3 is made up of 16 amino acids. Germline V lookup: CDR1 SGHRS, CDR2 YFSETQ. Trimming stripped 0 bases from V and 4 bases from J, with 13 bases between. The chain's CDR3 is CASSLDGQLATGELFF. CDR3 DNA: TGCGCCAGCAGCTTGGACGGACAACTAGCCACCGGGGAGCTGTTTTTT.

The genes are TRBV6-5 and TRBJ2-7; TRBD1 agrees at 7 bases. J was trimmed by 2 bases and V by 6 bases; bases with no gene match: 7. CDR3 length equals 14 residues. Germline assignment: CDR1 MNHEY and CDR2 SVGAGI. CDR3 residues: CASSVGQATYEQYF. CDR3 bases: TGTGCCAGCAGCGTTGGACAGGCTACCTACGAGCAGTACTTC.

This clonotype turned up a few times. The CDR3 protein is CASRIADTQYF. CDR3 sequence (DNA): TGTGCCAGCAGAATAGCAGATACGCAGTATTTT. The genes are TRBV28 and TRBJ2-3; the D is unclear. V lost 6 bases and J lost 4, with 5 bases in between. The germline CDR1 and CDR2 sequences are MDHEN and SYDVKM. CDR3 size: 11 residues.

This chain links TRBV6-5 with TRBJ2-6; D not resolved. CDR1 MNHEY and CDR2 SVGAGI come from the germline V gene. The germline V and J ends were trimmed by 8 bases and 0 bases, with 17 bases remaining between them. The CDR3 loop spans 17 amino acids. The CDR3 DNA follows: TGTGCCAGCGCCAAAACCGGGTCCCCCTCTGGGGCCAACGTCCTGACTTTC. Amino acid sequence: CASAKTGSPSGANVLTF.

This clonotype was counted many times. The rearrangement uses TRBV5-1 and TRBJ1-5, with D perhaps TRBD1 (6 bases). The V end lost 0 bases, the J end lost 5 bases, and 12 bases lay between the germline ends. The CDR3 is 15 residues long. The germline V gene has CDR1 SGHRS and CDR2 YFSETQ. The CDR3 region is CASSLVPGAYQPQHF. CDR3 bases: TGCGCCAGCAGCTTGGTCCCGGGGGCATATCAGCCCCAGCATTTT. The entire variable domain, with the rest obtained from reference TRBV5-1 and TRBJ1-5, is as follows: KAGVTQTPRYLIKTRGQQVTLSCSPISGHRSVSWYQQTPGQGLQFLFEYFSETQRNKGNFPGRFSGRQFSNSRSEMNVSTLELGDSALYLCASSLVPGAYQPQHFGDGTRLSIL.

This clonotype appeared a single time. CDR3 in DNA: TGTGCCAGCAGCTTACCAAGAAAGGAGAACCCCCTGAACAGAACGTCCTCGTTGGAGACCCAGTACTTC. Translating gives CASSLPRKENPLNRTSSLETQYF. The rearrangement uses TRBV7-8 and TRBJ2-5; D is unclear. The length of the CDR3 is 23 residues. Germline CDR1 and CDR2: SGHVS and FQNEAQ. With 2 bases removed from V and 5 bases from J, the gap between germline ends came to 39 bases. Looking up the rest from reference TRBV7-8 and TRBJ2-5 gives the full variable domain: GAGVSQSPRYKVAKRGQDVALRCDPISGHVSLFWYQQALGQGPEFLTYFQNEAQLDKSGLPSDRFFAERPEGSVSTLKIQRTQQEDSAVYLCASSLPRKENPLNRTSSLETQYFGPGTRLLVL.

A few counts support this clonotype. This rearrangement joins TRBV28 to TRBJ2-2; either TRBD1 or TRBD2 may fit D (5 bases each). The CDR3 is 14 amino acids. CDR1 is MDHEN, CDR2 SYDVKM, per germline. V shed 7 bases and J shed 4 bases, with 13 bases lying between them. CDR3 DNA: TGTGCCAGCACTAGGGGAGCGGTCACCGGGGAGCTGTTTTTT. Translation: CASTRGAVTGELFF.

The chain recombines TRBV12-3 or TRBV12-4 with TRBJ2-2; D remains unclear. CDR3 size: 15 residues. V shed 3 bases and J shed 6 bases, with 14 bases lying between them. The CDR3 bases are TGTGCCAGCAGTTTCCGGGCCGAGAGCCCCGGGGAGCTGTTTTTT. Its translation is CASSFRAESPGELFF.

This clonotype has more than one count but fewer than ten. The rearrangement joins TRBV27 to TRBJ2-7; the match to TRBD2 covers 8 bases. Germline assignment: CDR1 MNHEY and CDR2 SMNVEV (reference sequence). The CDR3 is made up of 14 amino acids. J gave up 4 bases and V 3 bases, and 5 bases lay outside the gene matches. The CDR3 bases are TGTGCCAGCAGTTTCTCTGCGGGGGGATACGAGCAGTACTTC. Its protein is CASSFSAGGYEQYF.

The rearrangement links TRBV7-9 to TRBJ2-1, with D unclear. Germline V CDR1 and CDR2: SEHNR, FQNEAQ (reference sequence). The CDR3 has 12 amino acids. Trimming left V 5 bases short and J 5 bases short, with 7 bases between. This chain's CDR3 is CASSTLDNEQFF. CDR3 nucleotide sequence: TGTGCCAGCAGCACACTCGACAATGAGCAGTTCTTC.

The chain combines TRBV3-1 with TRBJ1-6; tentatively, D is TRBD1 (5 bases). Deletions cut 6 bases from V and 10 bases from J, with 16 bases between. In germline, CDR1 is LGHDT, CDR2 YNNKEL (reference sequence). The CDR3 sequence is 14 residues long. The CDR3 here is CASSNIGARSPLHF. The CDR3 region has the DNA TGTGCCAGCAGTAATATAGGGGCTCGATCACCCCTCCACTTT.

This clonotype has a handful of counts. CDR3 bases: TGTGCCAGCAGCGGGTCGACAGCCTACGAGCAGTACGTC. Protein: CASSGSTAYEQYV. The genes are TRBV7-2 and TRBJ2-7, with a possible D match to TRBD1 (5 bases). Germline V gene data show CDR1 as SGHTA and CDR2 as FQGNSA. Between the trimmed V and J ends, which lost 5 bases and 2 bases, there was a span of 10 bases. CDR3 length equals 13 residues.

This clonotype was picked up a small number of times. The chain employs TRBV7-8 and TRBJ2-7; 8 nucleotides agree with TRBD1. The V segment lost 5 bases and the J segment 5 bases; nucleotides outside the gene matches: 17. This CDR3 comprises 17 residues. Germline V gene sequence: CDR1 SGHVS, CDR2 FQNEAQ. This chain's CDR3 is CASSLGVLTWTGNEQYV. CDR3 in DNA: TGTGCCAGCAGCCTAGGGGTTTTGACCTGGACAGGGAACGAGCAGTACGTC.

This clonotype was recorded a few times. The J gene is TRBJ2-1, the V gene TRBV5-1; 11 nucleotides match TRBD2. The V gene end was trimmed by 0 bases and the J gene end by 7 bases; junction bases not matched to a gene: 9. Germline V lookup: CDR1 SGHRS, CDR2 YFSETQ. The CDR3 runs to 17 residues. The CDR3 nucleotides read TGCGCCAGCAGCTTGGGCCCTACTAGCGGGGGTGGGAATGAGCAGTTCTTC. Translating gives CASSLGPTSGGGNEQFF.

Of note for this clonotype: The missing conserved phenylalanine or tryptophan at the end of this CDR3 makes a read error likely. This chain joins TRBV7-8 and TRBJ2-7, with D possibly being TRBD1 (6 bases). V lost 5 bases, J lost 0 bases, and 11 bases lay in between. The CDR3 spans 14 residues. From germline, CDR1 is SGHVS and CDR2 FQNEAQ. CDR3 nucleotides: TGTGCCAGCAGCGCGTGGGGACACTCCTACGAGCAGTACTTA. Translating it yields CASSAWGHSYEQYL.

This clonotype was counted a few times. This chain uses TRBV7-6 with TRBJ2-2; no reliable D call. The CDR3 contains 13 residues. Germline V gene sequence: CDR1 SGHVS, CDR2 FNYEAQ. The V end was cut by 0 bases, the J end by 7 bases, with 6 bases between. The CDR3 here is CASSLARGGELFF. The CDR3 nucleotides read TGTGCCAGCAGCTTAGCGAGAGGCGGGGAGCTGTTTTTT.

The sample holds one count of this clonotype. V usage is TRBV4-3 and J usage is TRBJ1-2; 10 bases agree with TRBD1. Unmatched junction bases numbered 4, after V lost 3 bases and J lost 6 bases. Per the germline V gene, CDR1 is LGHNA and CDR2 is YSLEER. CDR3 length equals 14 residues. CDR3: CASSQPGQGNGYTF. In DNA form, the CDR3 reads TGCGCCAGCAGCCAGCCGGGACAGGGGAATGGCTACACCTTC.

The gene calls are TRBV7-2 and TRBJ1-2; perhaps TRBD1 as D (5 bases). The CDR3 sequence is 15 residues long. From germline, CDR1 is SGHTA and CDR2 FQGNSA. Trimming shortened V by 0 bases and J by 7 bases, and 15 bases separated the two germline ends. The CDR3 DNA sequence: TGTGCCAGCAGCTTAGCGGTGGAGGGGCGCCTTGGCTACACCTTC. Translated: CASSLAVEGRLGYTF.

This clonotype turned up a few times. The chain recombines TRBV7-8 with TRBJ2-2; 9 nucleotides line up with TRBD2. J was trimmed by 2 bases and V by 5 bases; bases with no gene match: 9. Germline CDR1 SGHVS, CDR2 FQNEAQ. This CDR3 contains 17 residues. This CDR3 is CASSPHRLADNTGELFF. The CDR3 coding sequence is TGTGCCAGCAGCCCCCACCGACTAGCGGACAACACCGGGGAGCTGTTTTTT. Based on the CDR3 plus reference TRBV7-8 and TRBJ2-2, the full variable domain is GAGVSQSPRYKVAKRGQDVALRCDPISGHVSLFWYQQALGQGPEFLTYFQNEAQLDKSGLPSDRFFAERPEGSVSTLKIQRTQQEDSAVYLCASSPHRLADNTGELFFGEGSRLTVL.